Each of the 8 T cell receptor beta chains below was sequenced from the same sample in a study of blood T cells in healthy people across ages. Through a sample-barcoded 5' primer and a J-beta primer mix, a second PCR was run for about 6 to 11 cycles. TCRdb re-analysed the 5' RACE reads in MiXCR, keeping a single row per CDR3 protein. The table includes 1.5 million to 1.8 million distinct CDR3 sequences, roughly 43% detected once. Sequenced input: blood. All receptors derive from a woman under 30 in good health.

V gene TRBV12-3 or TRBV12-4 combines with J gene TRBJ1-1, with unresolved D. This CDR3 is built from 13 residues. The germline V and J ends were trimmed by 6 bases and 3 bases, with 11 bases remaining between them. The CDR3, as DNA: TGTGCCAGCAGGCAGGTTTGGGACACTGAAGCTTTCTTT. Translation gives CASRQVWDTEAFF.

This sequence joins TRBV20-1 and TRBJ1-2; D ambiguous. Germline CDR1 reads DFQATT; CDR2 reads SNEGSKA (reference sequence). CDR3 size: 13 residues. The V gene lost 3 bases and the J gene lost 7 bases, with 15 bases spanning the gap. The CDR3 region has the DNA TGCAGTGCTAGGGCACCAGCGGCAGGTGGCTACACCTTC. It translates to CSARAPAAGGYTF.

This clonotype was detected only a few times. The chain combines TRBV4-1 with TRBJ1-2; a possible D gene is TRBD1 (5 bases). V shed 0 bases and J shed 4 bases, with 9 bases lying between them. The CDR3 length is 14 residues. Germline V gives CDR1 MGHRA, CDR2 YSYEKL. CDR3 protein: CASSQEGAGYGYTF. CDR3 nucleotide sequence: TGCGCCAGCAGCCAAGAAGGGGCGGGCTATGGCTACACCTTC.

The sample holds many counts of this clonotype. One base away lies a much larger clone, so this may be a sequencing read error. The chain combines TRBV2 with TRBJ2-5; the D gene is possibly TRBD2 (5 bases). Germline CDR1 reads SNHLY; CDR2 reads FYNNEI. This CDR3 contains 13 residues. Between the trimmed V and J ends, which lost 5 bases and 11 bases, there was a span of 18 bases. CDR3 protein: CASSSVGDNEQYF. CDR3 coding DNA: TGTGCCAGCAGTTCAGTGGGAGACAATGAGCAGTACTTC.

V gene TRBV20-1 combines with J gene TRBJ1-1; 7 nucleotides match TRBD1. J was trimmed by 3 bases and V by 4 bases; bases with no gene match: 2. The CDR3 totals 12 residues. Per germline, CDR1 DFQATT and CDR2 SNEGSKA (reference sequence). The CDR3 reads CSATTGHTEAFF. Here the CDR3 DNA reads TGCAGTGCTACGACAGGGCACACTGAAGCTTTCTTT.

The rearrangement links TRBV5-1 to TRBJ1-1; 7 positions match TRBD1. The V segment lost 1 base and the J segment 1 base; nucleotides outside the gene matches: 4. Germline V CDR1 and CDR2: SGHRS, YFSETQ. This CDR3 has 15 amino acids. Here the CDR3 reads CASSLTGVSNTEAFF. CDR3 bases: TGCGCCAGCAGCTTGACAGGGGTTTCGAACACTGAAGCTTTCTTT. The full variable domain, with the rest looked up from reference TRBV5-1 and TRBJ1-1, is KAGVTQTPRYLIKTRGQQVTLSCSPISGHRSVSWYQQTPGQGLQFLFEYFSETQRNKGNFPGRFSGRQFSNSRSEMNVSTLELGDSALYLCASSLTGVSNTEAFFGQGTRLTVV.

CDR3 sequence: CASNLLGQSNTEAFF. CDR3 nucleotides: TGTGCCAGTAACCTTTTGGGACAGTCGAACACTGAAGCTTTCTTT. V is TRBV27 and J is TRBJ1-1, with 7 bases matching TRBD1. Germline V CDR1 and CDR2: MNHEY, SMNVEV (reference sequence). The CDR3 has 15 amino acids. The junction had 11 bases not matched to a gene; V was cut back by 9 bases and J by 1 base.

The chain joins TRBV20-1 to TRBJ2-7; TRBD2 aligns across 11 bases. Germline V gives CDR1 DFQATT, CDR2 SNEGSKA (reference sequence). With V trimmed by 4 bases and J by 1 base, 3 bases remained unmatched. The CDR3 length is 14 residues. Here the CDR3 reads CSAMGTSGSYEQYF. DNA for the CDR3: TGCAGTGCTATGGGGACTAGCGGTTCCTACGAGCAGTACTTC.